This T cell receptor beta chain was profiled in a study of T cell responses to AZD1222 COVID-19 vaccine. Sequencing used immunoSEQ multiplex PCR; TCRdb keeps in-frame clones, though not all of them. The data hold 95,000 to 150,000 clones, with 90% observed a single time. Whole-study results and caveats: Unmutated variant regions reportedly attract nearly half of all spike-specific TCRs. Baseline serostatus was positive in only a handful of AZD1222 recipients. Spike was spanned by vaccine-associated CD4 TCRs, with dominance at 160-218 and 743-854. Receipt of two AZD1222 doses was followed by a rise in Spike-specific TCR breadth and depth.

Note on this clone: The antigen is undetermined.

The CDR3 length is 16 residues. V shed 1 base and J shed 4 bases, with 15 bases lying between them. CDR1 and CDR2 from the germline V gene are SEHNR and FQNEAQ (reference sequence). Sequencing used peripheral blood, obtained 28 days after the second dose of the MenACWY control vaccine. V gene TRBV7-9 combines with J gene TRBJ2-3; no firm D call. The TCR comes from an adult who received the MenACWY meningococcal vaccine as a control. CDR3 nucleotide sequence: TGTGCCAGCAGCTTAGAGCTGGGTATGGTCGCAGATACGCAGTATTTT. Residues: CASSLELGMVADTQYF.